The 20 T cell receptor beta chains presented below share a single source sample, sequenced in a study of blood T cell repertoires in COVID-19. Libraries were prepared by immunoSEQ multiplex PCR; TCRdb keeps only in-frame clonotypes and omits some of them. The repertoire has over 30,000 clones, around 88% of them found once; the top ten carry less than 5.5%. Sequencing used peripheral blood. Receptors originate from a woman in her seventies with active COVID-19.

The V call is TRBV11-3, the J call TRBJ1-1, with TRBD1 as a possible D gene (5 bases). Germline assignment: CDR1 SGHNT and CDR2 YENEEA. The CDR3 consists of 14 residues. V was shortened by 5 bases and J by 4 bases, with 14 bases between the two germline ends. This CDR3 reads CASSRATTVTEAFF. CDR3 nucleotide sequence: TGTGCCAGCAGCCGTGCAACGACAGTCACTGAAGCTTTCTTT. The variable domain in full, completed from reference TRBV11-3 and TRBJ1-1, reads EAGVVQSPRYKIIEKKQPVAFWCNPISGHNTLYWYLQNLGQGPELLIRYENEEAVDDSQLPKDRFSAERLKGVDSTLKIQPAELGDSAVYLCASSRATTVTEAFFGQGTRLTVV.

The V and J genes are TRBV11-2 and TRBJ2-3; 13 positions agree with TRBD2. V was pared by 5 bases and J by 3 bases, with 2 bases of the junction left unmatched. CDR3 size: 15 residues. Germline V gene sequence: CDR1 SGHAT, CDR2 FQNNGV. CDR3 sequence reads: CASSLTSGGTDTQYF. As DNA, the CDR3 is TGTGCCAGCAGCCTGACTAGCGGGGGGACAGATACGCAGTATTTT. Filled out from reference TRBV11-2 and TRBJ2-3, the complete variable domain reads EAGVAQSPRYKIIEKRQSVAFWCNPISGHATLYWYQQILGQGPKLLIQFQNNGVVDDSQLPKDRFSAERLKGVDSTLKIQPAKLEDSAVYLCASSLTSGGTDTQYFGPGTRLTVL.

The genes are TRBV18 and TRBJ2-7; the match to TRBD1 covers 7 bases. Germline-derived CDR1 and CDR2 are KGHSH and LQKENI. The CDR3 length is 15 residues. With 3 bases clipped from V and 1 base from J, the junction kept 6 bases outside the gene matches. CDR3 sequence reads: CASSPGTAVSYEQYF. CDR3 sequence (DNA): TGTGCCAGCTCACCCGGGACAGCCGTTTCCTACGAGCAGTACTTC.

The rearrangement uses TRBV3-1 (or the pseudogene TRBV3-2) and TRBJ1-2, with 7 bases fitting TRBD1. Germline CDR1 reads LGHDT; CDR2 reads YNNKEL (reference sequence). V lost 4 bases to trimming and J lost 5 bases; unmatched junction nucleotides: 4. The CDR3 runs 13 residues. The CDR3 is CASSPGTDYGYTF. In nucleotides, the CDR3 is TGTGCCAGCAGCCCTGGGACAGATTATGGCTACACCTTC.

The chain combines TRBV3-1 (or the pseudogene TRBV3-2) with TRBJ2-1; TRBD2 aligns across 8 bases. With 4 bases clipped from V and 5 bases from J, the junction kept 4 bases outside the gene matches. This CDR3 is built from 14 residues. CDR1 is LGHDT and CDR2 is YNNKEL in the germline V gene (reference sequence). CDR3 amino acids: CASSPGTSDNEQFF. The CDR3 DNA sequence: TGTGCCAGCAGCCCCGGGACTAGTGACAATGAGCAGTTCTTC.

V usage is TRBV28 and J usage is TRBJ2-3; TRBD2 aligns across 14 bases. Germline V gene sequence: CDR1 MDHEN, CDR2 SYDVKM. With V trimmed by 4 bases and J by 3 bases, 9 bases remained unmatched. The CDR3 is made up of 18 amino acids. In DNA form, the CDR3 reads TGTGCCAGCAGTTCCCCGACTAGCGGGGGGGCCGGGACAGATACGCAGTATTTT. Translating it yields CASSSPTSGGAGTDTQYF.

Only one count was recorded for this clone. CDR3 in amino acids: CASSPGTGDAKPQHF. The CDR3 DNA reads as TGTGCCAGCTCACCGGGGACAGGAGATGCTAAGCCCCAGCATTTT. V and J are TRBV18 and TRBJ1-5; 8 bases match TRBD1. After removal of 3 bases from V and 8 bases from J, the junction contained 9 bases not matched to a gene. The CDR3 runs to 15 residues. Germline V gene sequence: CDR1 KGHSH, CDR2 LQKENI.

The gene calls are TRBV10-3 and TRBJ2-3, with D possibly matching TRBD2 (6 bases). The germline V and J ends were trimmed by 7 bases and 0 bases, with 14 bases remaining between them. This CDR3 is 15 amino acids long. CDR1 and CDR2 from the germline V gene are ENHRY and SYGVKD. The CDR3 DNA reads TGTGCCATCACTCCTGGCGGGGAGAGCACAGATACGCAGTATTTT. Protein: CAITPGGESTDTQYF.

The V and J genes are TRBV15 and TRBJ2-5; D may be TRBD1 (6 bases). Deletions cut 6 bases from V and 0 bases from J, with 8 bases between. This CDR3 region has 13 residues. Looked up from germline, CDR1 is LNHNV and CDR2 is YYDKDF (reference sequence). The CDR3 DNA follows: TGTGCCACCAGGACAGGCTACCAAGAGACCCAGTACTTC. It codes for CATRTGYQETQYF.

The chain combines TRBV6-5 with TRBJ1-1, with 7 bases that match TRBD1. This CDR3 comprises 15 residues. The V gene's germline CDR1 is MNHEY and CDR2 SVGAGI. V trimming: 4 bases; J trimming: 1 base; junction bases outside the gene matches: 6. The CDR3 spells CASSSFGQANTEAFF. As DNA, the CDR3 is TGTGCCAGCAGTTCCTTCGGACAGGCGAACACTGAAGCTTTCTTT.

The chain has TRBV5-1 and TRBJ2-3; TRBD2 might be the D (6 bases). The CDR3 runs to 14 residues. The V end lost 1 base, the J end lost 6 bases, and 12 bases lay between the germline ends. Germline CDR1 SGHRS, CDR2 YFSETQ. This CDR3 is CASSLRSAGDTQYF. The CDR3 DNA reads as TGCGCCAGCAGCTTGCGATCCGCGGGGGATACGCAGTATTTT.

The rearrangement joins TRBV29-1 to TRBJ2-2; D may be TRBD1 (5 bases). In germline, CDR1 is SQVTM, CDR2 ANQGSEA. The CDR3 contains 14 residues. V was shortened by 3 bases and J by 4 bases, with 12 bases between the two germline ends. The CDR3 nucleotides are TGCAGCGTTGATGTAGGGGTAGGCACCGGGGAGCTGTTTTTT. This codes for CSVDVGVGTGELFF.

This chain joins TRBV6-5 and TRBJ2-5; D perhaps matches TRBD1 (5 bases). The CDR3 is 13 residues long. Trimming left V 10 bases short and J 4 bases short, with 16 bases between. From germline, CDR1 is MNHEY and CDR2 SVGAGI. CDR3 DNA sequence: TGTGCCATGGGGCCCACTGGGTTAGAGACCCAGTACTTC. The encoded protein is CAMGPTGLETQYF.

This rearrangement joins TRBV12-3 or TRBV12-4 to TRBJ2-7, with 11 bases lining up with TRBD1. The CDR3 runs to 13 residues. V was clipped by 2 bases and J by 11 bases; unmatched bases: 5. CDR3 amino acids: CASSLQRDRGEYF. The CDR3 nucleotides are TGTGCCAGCAGTTTACAAAGGGACAGGGGGGAGTACTTC.

J is TRBJ2-7 and V is TRBV7-8; TRBD2 matches at 12 bases. Germline V CDR1 and CDR2: SGHVS, FQNEAQ. Trimming cost V 1 base and J 1 base; bases outside gene matches: 2. This CDR3 has 16 amino acids. The CDR3 DNA reads as TGTGCCAGCAGCTTAGGAGGACTAGCGGGGTCCTACGAGCAGTACTTC. Protein sequence: CASSLGGLAGSYEQYF.

V usage is TRBV9 and J usage is TRBJ1-2; a weak D match, TRBD1 (5 bases). V lost 4 bases, J lost 4 bases, and 14 bases lay in between. The CDR3 sequence is 14 residues long. Germline lookup yields CDR1 SGDLS and CDR2 YYNGEE. The CDR3 sequence: CASSPSRQSYGYTF. The CDR3 bases are TGTGCCAGCAGCCCAAGTCGACAGTCCTATGGCTACACCTTC.

The chain links TRBV6-5 to TRBJ1-3; the match to TRBD1 covers 7 bases. This CDR3 region has 14 residues. The germline V gene has CDR1 MNHEY and CDR2 SVGAGI. With 6 bases clipped from V and 2 bases from J, the junction kept 4 bases outside the gene matches. The CDR3 DNA reads as TGTGCCAGCAGCTCAACAGGGGCTGGAAACACCATATATTTT. It yields the protein CASSSTGAGNTIYF.

This clone occurred once. CDR3 coding DNA: TGCGCCAGCAGCCTAGGGACAGGTGACAACACCGGGGAGCTGTTTTTT. The encoded protein is CASSLGTGDNTGELFF. This chain links TRBV4-1 with TRBJ2-2; 8 bases line up with TRBD1. The length of the CDR3 is 16 residues. Trimming cost V 4 bases and J 2 bases; bases outside gene matches: 6. The germline V gene has CDR1 MGHRA and CDR2 YSYEKL.

This clone was counted a single time. J is TRBJ2-1 and V is TRBV6-4; 10 bases are shared with TRBD2. The V segment lost 5 bases and the J segment 4 bases; nucleotides outside the gene matches: 5. Per the germline V gene, CDR1 is MRHNA and CDR2 is SNTAGT. The CDR3 loop spans 15 amino acids. The CDR3 sequence: CASSPSGGPYNEQFF. In DNA form, the CDR3 reads TGTGCCAGCAGTCCTAGCGGGGGCCCTTACAATGAGCAGTTCTTC.

This clone was detected only once. The J gene is TRBJ2-3, the V gene TRBV7-9, with D tentatively TRBD2 (5 bases). Germline CDR1 reads SEHNR; CDR2 reads FQNEAQ (reference sequence). Between the trimmed V and J ends, which lost 4 bases and 2 bases, there was a span of 13 bases. This CDR3 region has 15 residues. DNA of the CDR3: TGTGCCAGCAGCTCGTACAGCGGTCCCACAGATACGCAGTATTTT. Its translation is CASSSYSGPTDTQYF.